The T cell receptor beta chain under discussion was sequenced for a study of T-cell reconstitution after alpha-beta-depleted transplantation in children. This clonotype appeared many times. It was with unique molecular identifiers that the TCRbeta library was prepared. TCRdb reanalysed the PCR reads using MiXCR and keeps one entry per CDR3 protein. Of more than 150,000 distinct CDR3 sequences in the sample, approximately 6.8% are singletons; the top ten hold around 3%. The CDR3 is made up of 14 amino acids. Trimming removed 3 bases from V and 1 base from J, with 11 bases in between. CDR1 SQVTM and CDR2 ANQGSEA come from the germline V gene.

The TCR was taken from a human donor who donated a stem cell graft to a child with Wiskott-Aldrich syndrome. The material sequenced was PBMCs from the stem cell graft donor, taken from the stem cell graft. The J gene is TRBJ2-3, the V gene TRBV29-1; D is unresolved. This CDR3 is CSVDDGSRTDTQYF. Here the CDR3 DNA reads TGCAGCGTTGATGACGGTTCCCGCACAGATACGCAGTATTTT.